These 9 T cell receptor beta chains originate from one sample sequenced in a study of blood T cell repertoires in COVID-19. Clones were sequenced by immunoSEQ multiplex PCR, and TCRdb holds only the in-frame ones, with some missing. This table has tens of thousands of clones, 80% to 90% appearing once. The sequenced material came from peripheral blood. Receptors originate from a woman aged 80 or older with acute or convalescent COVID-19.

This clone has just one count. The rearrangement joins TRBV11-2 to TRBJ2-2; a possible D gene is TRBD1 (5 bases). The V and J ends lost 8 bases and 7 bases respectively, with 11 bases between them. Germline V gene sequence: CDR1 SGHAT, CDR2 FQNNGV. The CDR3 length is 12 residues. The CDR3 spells CASGPQDGELFF. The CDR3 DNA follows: TGTGCCAGCGGCCCACAGGACGGGGAGCTGTTTTTT.

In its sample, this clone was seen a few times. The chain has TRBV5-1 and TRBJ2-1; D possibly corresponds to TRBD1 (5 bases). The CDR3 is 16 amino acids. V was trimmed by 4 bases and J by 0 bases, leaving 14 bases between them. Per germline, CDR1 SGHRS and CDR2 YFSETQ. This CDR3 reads CASSLGRRSSYNEQFF. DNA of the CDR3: TGCGCCAGCAGCCTGGGGCGGAGAAGCTCCTACAATGAGCAGTTCTTC.

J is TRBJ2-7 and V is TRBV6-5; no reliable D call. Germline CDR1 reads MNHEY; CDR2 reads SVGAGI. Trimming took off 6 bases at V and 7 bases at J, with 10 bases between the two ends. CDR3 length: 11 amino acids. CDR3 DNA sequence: TGTGCCAGCAGGGAGTACGAGGAGCAGTACTTC. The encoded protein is CASREYEEQYF.

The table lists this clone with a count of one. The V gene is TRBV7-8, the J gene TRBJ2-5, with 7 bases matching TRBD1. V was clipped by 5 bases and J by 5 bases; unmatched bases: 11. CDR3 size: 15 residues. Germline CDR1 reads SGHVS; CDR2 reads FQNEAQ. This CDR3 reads CASSILQGPGETQYF. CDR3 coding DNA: TGTGCCAGCAGCATCCTACAGGGGCCTGGGGAGACCCAGTACTTC.

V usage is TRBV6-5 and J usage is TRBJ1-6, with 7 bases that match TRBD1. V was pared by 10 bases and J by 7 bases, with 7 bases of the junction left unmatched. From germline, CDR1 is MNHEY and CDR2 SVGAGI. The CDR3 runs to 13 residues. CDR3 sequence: CATSMTGNSPLHF. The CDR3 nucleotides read TGTGCCACCTCTATGACAGGGAATTCACCCCTCCACTTT.

The CDR3 region has the DNA TGTGCCAGCAGGGACAGATCTAACTATGGCTACACCTTC. Protein: CASRDRSNYGYTF. This chain uses TRBV2 with TRBJ1-2; tentatively, D is TRBD1 (6 bases). This CDR3 spans 13 amino acids. V dropped 6 bases and J dropped 0 bases, with 8 bases sitting between them. CDR1 is SNHLY and CDR2 is FYNNEI in the germline V gene.

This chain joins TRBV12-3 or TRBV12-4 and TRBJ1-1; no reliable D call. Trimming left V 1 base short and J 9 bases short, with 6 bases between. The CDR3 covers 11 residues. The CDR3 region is CASSLGVKAFF. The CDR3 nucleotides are TGTGCCAGCAGTTTAGGAGTAAAAGCTTTCTTT.

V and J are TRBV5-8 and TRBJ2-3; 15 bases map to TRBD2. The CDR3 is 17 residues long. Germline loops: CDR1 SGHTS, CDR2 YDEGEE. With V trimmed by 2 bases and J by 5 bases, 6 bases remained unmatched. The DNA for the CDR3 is TGTGCCAGCAGCTTAGGCCTGGGACTAGCGGGGGGAGATACGCAGTATTTT. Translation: CASSLGLGLAGGDTQYF.

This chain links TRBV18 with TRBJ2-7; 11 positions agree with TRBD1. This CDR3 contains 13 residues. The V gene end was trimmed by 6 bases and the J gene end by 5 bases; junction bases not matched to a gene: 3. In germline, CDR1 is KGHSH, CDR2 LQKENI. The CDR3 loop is CASSDRGPNEQYF. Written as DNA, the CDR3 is TGTGCCAGCTCGGACAGGGGGCCAAACGAGCAGTACTTC.